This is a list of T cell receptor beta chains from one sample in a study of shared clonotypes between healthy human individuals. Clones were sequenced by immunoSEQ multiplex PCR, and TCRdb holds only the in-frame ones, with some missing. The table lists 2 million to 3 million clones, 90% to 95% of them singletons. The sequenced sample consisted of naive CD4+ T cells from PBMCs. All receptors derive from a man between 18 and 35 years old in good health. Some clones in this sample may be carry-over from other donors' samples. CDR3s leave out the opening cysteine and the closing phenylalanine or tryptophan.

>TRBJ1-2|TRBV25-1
ASSRSGTHPYGYT
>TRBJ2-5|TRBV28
ASSSGTPGKTQY
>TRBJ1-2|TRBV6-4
ASSELTGAGYT
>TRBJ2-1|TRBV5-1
ASSLGLDGDEQF
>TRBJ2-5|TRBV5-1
ASSLALAGAGETQY
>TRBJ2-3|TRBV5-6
ASSLDRGTGSDTQY
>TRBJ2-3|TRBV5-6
ASSLALGLVNTDTQY
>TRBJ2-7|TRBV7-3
ASSFPGGEQY
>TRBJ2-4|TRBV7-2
ASSLGLLRQPLAKNIQY
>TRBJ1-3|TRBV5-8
ASSFISGSGNTIY
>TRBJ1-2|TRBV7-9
ASSTGTGEVYGYT
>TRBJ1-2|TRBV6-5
ASSNSGTDYGYT
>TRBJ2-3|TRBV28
ASRAGGPVDTQY
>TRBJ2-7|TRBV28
ASSFGSTREQY
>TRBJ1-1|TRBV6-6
ASSTSGQGAGASF
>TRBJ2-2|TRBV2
ASRDRGPRGELF
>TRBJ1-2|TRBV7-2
ASSPWTRGNYGYT
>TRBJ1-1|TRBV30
AWMSGTGFMNTEAF
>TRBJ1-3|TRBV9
ASSDGTVSGNTIY
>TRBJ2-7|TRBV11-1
ASSNYPYEQY
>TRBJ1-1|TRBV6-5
ASSPLRGRRTEAF
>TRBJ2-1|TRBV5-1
ASRPGLVALEQF
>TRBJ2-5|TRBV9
ASSVAGRAGETQY
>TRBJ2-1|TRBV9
ASSARLAGGDNEQF
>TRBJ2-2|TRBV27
ASSGTGGTGELF
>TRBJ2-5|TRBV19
ASSISGRAFRVEETQY
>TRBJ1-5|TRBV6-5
ASSYERFNQPQH
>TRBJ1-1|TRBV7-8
ASSSGALRTEAF
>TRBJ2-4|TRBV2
ASRSTSQENIQY
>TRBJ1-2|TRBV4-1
ASSQGADTANYGYT
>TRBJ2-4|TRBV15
ATSVGLGLNIQY
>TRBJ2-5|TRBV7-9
ASSLRAGNQETQY
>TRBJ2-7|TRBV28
ASRLGGREGEQY
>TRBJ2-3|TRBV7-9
ASRGRTTRSTDTQY
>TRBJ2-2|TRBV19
ASNLRLSAGGVTGELF
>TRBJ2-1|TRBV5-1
ASSVGQYNEQF
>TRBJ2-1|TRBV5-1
ASSLWQGNSYNEQF
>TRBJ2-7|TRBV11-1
ASSLTSGGSYEQY
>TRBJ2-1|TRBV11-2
ASSRISYNEQF
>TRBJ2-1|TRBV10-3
AIRRGTTQYNEQF
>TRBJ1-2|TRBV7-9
ASSLDRWDGYT
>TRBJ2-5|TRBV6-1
ASSAGSLETQY
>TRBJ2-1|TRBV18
ASSPGSHDNEQF
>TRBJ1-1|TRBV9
ASSVGQANTEAF
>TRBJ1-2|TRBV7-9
ASSSGGYGHT
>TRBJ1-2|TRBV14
ASSQGRPRGSYGYT
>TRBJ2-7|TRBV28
ASSPLGVYYEQY
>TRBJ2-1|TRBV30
AWTLRGSGRAREQF
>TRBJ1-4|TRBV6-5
ASSTPRARNEKLF
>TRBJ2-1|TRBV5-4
ASSMGLAGPNEQF
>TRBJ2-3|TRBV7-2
ASSPRGAGGSTDTQY